The next 21 T cell receptor beta chains were all read from a single sample in a study of T-cell reconstitution after alpha-beta-depleted transplantation in children. Unique molecular identifiers were built into the TCRbeta library. Each CDR3 protein gets one entry after TCRdb re-called the PCR reads with MiXCR. The sample lists about 200,000 distinct CDR3 sequences; approximately 7% were seen once. The starting material was PBMCs, obtained before TCRalphabeta/CD19-depleted stem cell transplant. All receptors come from a boy aged 2 to 10 with acute lymphoblastic leukemia, due to receive a stem cell transplant.

This clonotype was found many times. This chain uses TRBV6-2 or TRBV6-3 with TRBJ1-2, with D unclear. The CDR3 is made up of 14 amino acids. The germline V gene has CDR1 MNHEY and CDR2 SVGEGT. Trimming removed 2 bases from V and 5 bases from J, with 12 bases in between. The CDR3 region has the DNA TGTGCCAGCAGTTACGGCATCTCGGGGTATGGCTACACCTTC. Protein product: CASSYGISGYGYTF.

This clonotype showed up many times. The V and J genes are TRBV12-3 or TRBV12-4 and TRBJ1-5, with 7 bases aligning to TRBD1. CDR3 size: 15 residues. The trim removed 6 bases at V and 2 bases at J, leaving 7 bases unmatched. CDR3 nucleotide sequence: TGTGCCAGCAGGTTGACAGGGTCTGGCAATCAGCCCCAGCATTTT. As protein: CASRLTGSGNQPQHF.

In this sample, this clonotype turned up many times. This chain uses TRBV21-1 with TRBJ2-2. TRBV21-1 is reported as a pseudogene. The CDR3 has 12 residues. CDR3 sequence reads: CASSKDTGELFF. CDR3 in DNA: TGTGCCAGCAGCAAGGACACCGGGGAGCTGTTTTTT.

This clonotype has more than one count but fewer than ten. The rearrangement joins TRBV28 to TRBJ1-5, with no clear D. With 3 bases removed from V and 6 bases from J, the gap between germline ends came to 18 bases. The CDR3 is 16 amino acids. Germline V lookup: CDR1 MDHEN, CDR2 SYDVKM. This CDR3 is CASSFTEGSAFQPQHF. CDR3 in DNA: TGTGCCAGCAGTTTTACCGAGGGTTCGGCGTTTCAGCCCCAGCATTTT.

The sample holds many counts of this clonotype. The chain recombines TRBV7-9 with TRBJ1-6; D gene unclear. The germline V and J ends were trimmed by 5 bases and 5 bases, with 13 bases remaining between them. The CDR3 runs 15 residues. Germline CDR1 reads SEHNR; CDR2 reads FQNEAQ (reference sequence). The CDR3 nucleotides read TGTGCCAGCAGCCCTGGGCATGGGGATAATTCACCCCTCCACTTT. Residues: CASSPGHGDNSPLHF.

The table lists this clonotype with a few counts. This rearrangement joins TRBV7-3 to TRBJ1-1, with D uncertain. There are 13 residues in the CDR3. Trimming removed 2 bases at V and 7 bases at J, with 11 bases between. Germline CDR1 SGHTA, CDR2 FQGTGA. CDR3 in amino acids: CASSLGSEREAFF. The CDR3, as DNA: TGTGCCAGCAGCTTAGGGTCAGAACGTGAAGCTTTCTTT.

At least ten counts were recorded for this clonotype. This chain uses TRBV27 with TRBJ1-6; 7 nucleotides line up with TRBD1. Unmatched junction bases numbered 11, after V lost 6 bases and J lost 9 bases. Germline loops: CDR1 MNHEY, CDR2 SMNVEV (reference sequence). CDR3 length: 15 residues. The CDR3 DNA reads as TGTGCCAGCAGGGCGCTGACAGGGCTGGGTTCACCCCTCCACTTT. Residues: CASRALTGLGSPLHF.

The chain combines TRBV7-2 with TRBJ2-3, with 7 bases fitting TRBD2. The germline CDR1 and CDR2 sequences are SGHTA and FQGNSA. V lost 5 bases, J lost 4 bases, and 9 bases stayed unmatched. The CDR3 covers 15 residues. CDR3: CASSPGWGGADTQYF. CDR3 nucleotides: TGTGCCAGCAGCCCTGGCTGGGGGGGGGCAGATACGCAGTATTTT. The full variable domain, rest sourced from reference TRBV7-2 and TRBJ2-3, is GAGVSQSPSNKVTEKGKDVELRCDPISGHTALYWYRQSLGQGLEFLIYFQGNSAPDKSGLPSDRFSAERTGGSVSTLTIQRTQQEDSAVYLCASSPGWGGADTQYFGPGTRLTVL.

The table lists this clonotype with many counts. The rearrangement links TRBV5-1 to TRBJ2-3; 8 bases align to TRBD1. The CDR3 totals 14 residues. CDR1 is SGHRS and CDR2 is YFSETQ in the germline V gene. Losses at the gene ends were 6 bases for V and 4 bases for J; bases not matched to a gene: 7. The DNA for the CDR3 is TGCGCCAGCACCACAGGGGGGATACCAGATACGCAGTATTTT. It translates to CASTTGGIPDTQYF. The whole variable domain, filled in from reference TRBV5-1 and TRBJ2-3, reads KAGVTQTPRYLIKTRGQQVTLSCSPISGHRSVSWYQQTPGQGLQFLFEYFSETQRNKGNFPGRFSGRQFSNSRSEMNVSTLELGDSALYLCASTTGGIPDTQYFGPGTRLTVL.

This clonotype came up many times. This sequence joins TRBV2 and TRBJ1-5, with 12 bases lining up with TRBD1. The CDR3 extends over 17 amino acids. Trimming at V came to 6 bases and at J to 6 bases, leaving 12 bases not matched to a gene. In germline, CDR1 is SNHLY, CDR2 FYNNEI. The CDR3 reads CASRKGQGARTSQPQHF. The CDR3 DNA sequence: TGTGCCAGCAGGAAGGGACAGGGGGCGCGGACGTCTCAGCCCCAGCATTTT.

The chain has TRBV6-5 and TRBJ1-1; D not resolved. Trimming took 4 bases from V and 4 from J, leaving 13 bases between them. The CDR3 is 14 residues long. Germline CDR1 MNHEY, CDR2 SVGAGI. The CDR3 region has the DNA TGTGCCAGCAGTTTACGGACCACGGGCACTGAAGCTTTCTTT. Its translation is CASSLRTTGTEAFF.

This clonotype appeared many times. This chain uses TRBV12-3 or TRBV12-4 with TRBJ2-3; maybe TRBD2 (6 bases). Trimming removed 3 bases at V and 5 bases at J, with 9 bases between. The CDR3 has 13 amino acids. DNA of the CDR3: TGTGCCAGCAGTTTCCGGGAGAAAGATACGCAGTATTTT. Translation: CASSFREKDTQYF.

Ten or more counts support this clonotype. The V and J genes are TRBV20-1 and TRBJ1-1; D ambiguous. Germline-derived CDR1 and CDR2 are DFQATT and SNEGSKA (reference sequence). The CDR3 totals 12 residues. V gave up 5 bases and J gave up 10 bases, with 17 bases separating them. CDR3 sequence: CSARIATIVAFF. CDR3 coding DNA: TGCAGTGCTCGGATAGCGACGATCGTAGCTTTCTTT.

V usage is TRBV6-5 and J usage is TRBJ1-4; 8 nucleotides line up with TRBD1. Germline loops: CDR1 MNHEY, CDR2 SVGAGI. V lost 0 bases, J lost 10 bases, and 10 bases stayed unmatched. The CDR3 totals 16 residues. The DNA of the CDR3 is TGTGCCAGCAGTTACTCGATGGTTCAGGGGGCGGGAAAACTGTTTTTT. Encoded protein: CASSYSMVQGAGKLFF.

This clonotype was picked up many times. The V gene is TRBV12-3 or TRBV12-4, the J gene TRBJ2-1, with 7 bases that match TRBD1. V lost 3 bases to trimming and J lost 2 bases; unmatched junction nucleotides: 10. The CDR3 sequence is 17 residues long. CDR3 protein: CASSLRATGTAYNEQFF. The DNA for the CDR3 is TGTGCCAGCAGTTTGCGGGCGACCGGGACAGCCTACAATGAGCAGTTCTTC.

This clonotype has at least ten counts. The gene calls are TRBV5-8 and TRBJ1-2; 11 bases are shared with TRBD1. The CDR3 covers 16 residues. CDR1 and CDR2 from the germline V gene are SGHTS and YDEGEE. The junction had 8 bases not matched to a gene; V was cut back by 4 bases and J by 3 bases. The DNA for the CDR3 is TGTGCCAGCAGCCTCTACCGGGGACAGGGGGACTATGGCTACACCTTC. It specifies CASSLYRGQGDYGYTF.

This clonotype was observed a handful of times. The genes are TRBV29-1 and TRBJ1-1, with 8 nucleotides matching TRBD1. CDR1 and CDR2 (germline): SQVTM, ANQGSEA. This CDR3 has 15 residues. Trimming removed 0 bases from V and 4 bases from J; junction bases left unmatched: 7. The CDR3 protein is CSVEDRSGGGTEAFF. CDR3 DNA sequence: TGCAGCGTTGAAGATCGATCAGGGGGCGGCACTGAAGCTTTCTTT.

This clonotype was seen at least ten times. The genes are TRBV20-1 and TRBJ2-7; TRBD2 is a possible D gene (6 bases). The germline V and J ends were trimmed by 5 bases and 2 bases, with 13 bases remaining between them. CDR1 is DFQATT and CDR2 is SNEGSKA in the germline V gene (reference sequence). The CDR3 sequence is 13 residues long. CDR3 amino acids: CSAPRGRTYEQYF. The CDR3 DNA reads as TGCAGTGCTCCTCGGGGGAGAACCTACGAGCAGTACTTC.

This chain connects TRBV5-1 to TRBJ2-7; TRBD2 is a possible D gene (6 bases). CDR1 and CDR2 from the germline V gene are SGHRS and YFSETQ. The CDR3 extends over 16 amino acids. Trimming removed 0 bases from V and 3 bases from J, with 16 bases in between. CDR3 DNA: TGCGCCAGCAGCTTGGGGGTCGGGGGAATAAACTACGAGCAGTACTTC. Protein sequence: CASSLGVGGINYEQYF.

The V gene is TRBV20-1, the J gene TRBJ1-1; tentatively, D is TRBD1 (5 bases). Germline CDR1 is DFQATT and CDR2 is SNEGSKA (reference sequence). The CDR3 extends over 13 amino acids. Trimming left V 6 bases short and J 5 bases short, with 16 bases between. CDR3 sequence reads: CSAVDPRGTEAFF. CDR3 sequence (DNA): TGCAGTGCAGTCGACCCTAGGGGAACTGAAGCTTTCTTT.

This rearrangement joins TRBV20-1 to TRBJ2-1; D possibly matches TRBD1 or TRBD2 (6 bases each). V dropped 4 bases and J dropped 3 bases, with 13 bases sitting between them. CDR3 size: 14 residues. Germline CDR1 and CDR2: DFQATT and SNEGSKA (reference sequence). The chain's CDR3 is CSATYGGGYNEQFF. For the CDR3, the DNA is TGCAGTGCTACGTACGGAGGGGGCTACAATGAGCAGTTCTTC.